The entry that follows covers one TCR beta chain sequence. Its antigen is as yet unknown. This specimen belongs to a study of cytomegalovirus exposure and HLA in healthy donors. The CDR3 sequence is 14 residues long. Germline CDR1 is KGHSH and CDR2 is LQKENI. V was shortened by 1 base and J by 0 bases, with 6 bases between the two germline ends. Study-wide results and caveats: Sequences of the TCR beta chain were said to predict the HLA-A and HLA-B alleles of most subjects accurately.

The PCR used 60 Vbeta and 13 Jbeta primers. Some clones are missing from TCRdb's copy, which holds only in-frame ones; the method was immunoSEQ multiplex PCR. The sample data list tens of thousands of clones. The gene calls are TRBV18 and TRBJ2-5; D perhaps matches TRBD1 (6 bases). Sequenced input: PBMCs. This clonotype was obtained from a man aged 50 to 59 in good health and CMV-seronegative. For the CDR3, the DNA is TGTGCCAGCTCACCACGGACAGACCAAGAGACCCAGTACTTC. It encodes CASSPRTDQETQYF.